A selection of T cell receptor beta chains follows, all from one sample in a study of molecular identifiers for immune sequencing clone quantification. MiXCR was run by TCRdb on the PCR reads, yielding one entry per CDR3 protein. The sample lists nearly 650,000 distinct CDR3 sequences, around 25% seen once, with roughly 0.83% in the top ten. Sequenced input: naive CD8+ T cells from blood, with Jurkat cell RNA spiked in. All receptors derive from a human donor in good health. Some libraries in this study had Jurkat cell RNA spiked in. The conserved cysteine and the conserved F or W are not part of the CDR3 here. D genes are given only for firm matches.

v_call cdr3_length d_call cdr3_aa
TRBV27 14 TRBD2 ASSLFLAGGTDTQY
TRBV6-6 14 - ASSYSKDRRNTEAF
TRBV27 16 TRBD1 ASSPRPGTGDKGYEQY
TRBV29-1 8 - SASAGELF
TRBV3-1 14 - ASSQDFGGNSYEQY
TRBV13 14 - ASSPQAGENNYGST
TRBV30 16 TRBD2 AWSGSSKAGDWTDTQY
TRBV19 13 - ASSVGGSCTDTQY
TRBV27 11 TRBD1 ASSPGTACEQY
TRBV7-9 13 TRBD2 ASSFLAGGPATQY
TRBV5-1 13 - ASSLALGADYEQY
TRBV19 16 TRBD2 ASSTPREGKAGANVLT
TRBV7-9 12 TRBD2 ASSSLAGDDTQY
TRBV4-1 13 TRBD1 ASSHQTTGGDEQY
TRBV12-3/TRBV12-4 13 TRBD2 ASRRTSGPPYEQY
TRBV13 14 - ASSLWGRGSTDTQY
TRBV30 11 - AWREDGSYEQY
TRBV20-1 11 - SAREVGSYEQY
TRBV9 12 - ASSVEDSSYGYT
TRBV6-2/TRBV6-3 13 TRBD1 ASSYAPDRDSKQY
TRBV19 11 - ASSAGAIYEQY
TRBV7-9 13 TRBD1 ASSRGTGGMETQY
TRBV30 12 - AWTPDGNSYEQY
TRBV12-3/TRBV12-4 10 - ASSLSGGELF
TRBV28 14 TRBD1 ASSLSLTGVNTEAF
TRBV6-5 11 - ASSYGPPREQY
TRBV7-9 11 - ASSPGTVYEQY
TRBV7-2 16 TRBD2 ASRLATGTSGSYNEQF
TRBV5-6 13 - ASSFPSRSYNEQF
TRBV9 12 - ASSAGQLRETQY
TRBV19 13 - ASSIREAEPYEQY
TRBV7-8 12 - ASSSGIVEAGYT
TRBV20-1 13 TRBD1 SASRYRGLSYEQY
TRBV24-1 10 - ATSPGMDEQF
TRBV25-1 10 - ASREWSDTQY
TRBV28 12 TRBD1 ASTVQGAHNEQF
TRBV28 14 TRBD1 ASSLMVGDSPPQQY
TRBV4-3 13 - ASSQVLSGNEKLF
TRBV23-1 13 - ASSQSKGPPDTQY
TRBV27 15 TRBD2 ASSLLAELPSTDTQY
TRBV4-1 13 - ASSQGPDSYYEQY
TRBV30 6 - AAGEQY
TRBV19 13 - ASIGTRERTDTQY
TRBV27 12 - ASRRGAGNTEAF
TRBV25-1 11 - ASSGDNPYGQY
TRBV14 13 - ASSQLESERTEAF
TRBV11-2 17 TRBD1 ASSSFPHPDRTDSYEQY
TRBV14 17 - ASSQEEVTTWDLNTEAF
TRBV20-1 12 - SARAEGHSYEQY
TRBV27 13 - ASSFGGAPLDEQF
TRBV20-1 13 - SARFGRGNTGELF
TRBV5-6 15 TRBD2 ASSFVGAGGPSETQY
TRBV19 12 TRBD2 ASSPREGTYEQY
TRBV19 12 - ASNAGASSYEQY
TRBV27 16 TRBD2 ASSFVGTGTSGSDTQY
TRBV7-9 14 - ASSLGAGPITDTQY
TRBV4-1 14 TRBD2 ASRASGGSPPYEQY
TRBV6-5 12 - ASSYYTTGTEAL
TRBV3-1 14 TRBD2 ASSQPGGPFTDTQY